These 29 T cell receptor beta chains originate from one sample sequenced in a study of cytomegalovirus exposure and HLA in healthy donors. The data were produced by immunoSEQ multiplex PCR, yet TCRdb's version contains in-frame clones alone and is incomplete. The sample includes approximately 280,000 clones, roughly 90% of them seen just once. The sample was PBMCs. The source of these receptors is a woman younger than 30 in good health and CMV-seronegative.

The chain combines TRBV27 with TRBJ1-2, with a tentative D call TRBD1 (5 bases). This CDR3 is built from 13 residues. Trimming pared 6 bases from V and 4 bases from J, leaving 12 bases between. Per the germline V gene, CDR1 is MNHEY and CDR2 is SMNVEV (reference sequence). The CDR3 nucleotides are TGTGCCAGCAGCCCAAGGCAGGGCTATGGCTACACCTTC. Protein: CASSPRQGYGYTF.

The rearrangement joins TRBV27 to TRBJ2-1; 7 nucleotides match TRBD2. This CDR3 is 17 amino acids long. Germline V gene lookup returns CDR1 MNHEY and CDR2 SMNVEV (reference sequence). V lost 5 bases, J lost 7 bases, and 17 bases stayed unmatched. The CDR3 here is CASSPTTLAAPTNEQFF. CDR3 nucleotide sequence: TGTGCCAGCAGTCCAACCACCCTAGCGGCCCCAACGAATGAGCAGTTCTTC.

The V and J genes are TRBV7-9 and TRBJ1-2; 7 bases map to TRBD1. V lost 6 bases and J lost 5; bases outside the gene matches: 9. The germline V gene has CDR1 SEHNR and CDR2 FQNEAQ (reference sequence). This CDR3 has 14 residues. Here the CDR3 reads CASSASDRSYGYTF. For the CDR3, the DNA is TGTGCCAGCAGTGCCTCGGACAGGTCGTATGGCTACACCTTC.

Only one count was recorded for this clone. CDR3 region: CASSPPPPSAKGYTF. The CDR3 nucleotides are TGTGCCAGCAGCCCCCCCCCGCCCAGCGCCAAAGGCTACACCTTC. The chain couples TRBV28 to TRBJ1-2; D is undetermined. The V gene lost 6 bases and the J gene lost 8 bases, with 22 bases spanning the gap. Germline assignment: CDR1 MDHEN and CDR2 SYDVKM. The CDR3 loop spans 15 amino acids.

J is TRBJ2-2 and V is TRBV7-3; TRBD2 matches 12 bases. The CDR3 contains 15 residues. The germline gives CDR1 SGHTA, CDR2 FQGTGA. J lost 5 bases, V lost 5 bases, and 3 bases had no gene match. This CDR3 reads CASSLGLAGTGELFF. In nucleotides, the CDR3 is TGTGCCAGCAGCCTTGGACTAGCGGGAACCGGGGAGCTGTTTTTT.

The chain uses TRBV2 and TRBJ1-2; 8 bases fit TRBD1. Trimming removed 1 base from V and 4 bases from J; junction bases left unmatched: 2. Germline CDR1 is SNHLY and CDR2 is FYNNEI. The CDR3 extends over 14 amino acids. CDR3 nucleotide sequence: TGTGCCAGCAGTGAAGACAGGGGGATCTATGGCTACACCTTC. Translating gives CASSEDRGIYGYTF.

This chain connects TRBV7-7 to TRBJ2-1; 14 bases agree with TRBD2. Germline lookup yields CDR1 SSHAT and CDR2 FNYEAQ (reference sequence). This CDR3 is built from 15 residues. The CDR3 coding sequence is TGTGCTAGTGGTTCGGGGACTAGCGGGAGCAATGAGCAGTTCTTC. It yields the protein CASGSGTSGSNEQFF.

Points on this clone: Other DNA sequences in this sample translate to the same CDR3. The chain uses TRBV9 and TRBJ2-7; D may be TRBD1 (6 bases). Germline values: CDR1 SGDLS, CDR2 YYNGEE. The CDR3 runs to 15 residues. The ends were cut back, 3 bases at V and 1 base at J, with 14 bases in the middle. The DNA of the CDR3 is TGTGCCAGCAGCGGGGGGCTGGCGGCGTCCTACGAGCAGTACTTC. It is translated as CASSGGLAASYEQYF.

CDR3 amino acids: CASSARQGETDTQYF. CDR3 in DNA: TGTGCCAGCAGTGCCAGACAGGGAGAAACAGATACGCAGTATTTT. The chain has TRBV6-1 and TRBJ2-3; TRBD1 aligns across 7 bases. Germline V CDR1 and CDR2: MNHNS, SASEGT. The CDR3 runs to 15 residues. J gave up 3 bases and V 4 bases, and 7 bases lay outside the gene matches.

J is TRBJ1-1 and V is TRBV7-9, with 7 bases lining up with TRBD1. The CDR3 consists of 12 residues. J was trimmed by 1 base and V by 10 bases; bases with no gene match: 3. The V gene's germline CDR1 is SEHNR and CDR2 FQNEAQ (reference sequence). As DNA, the CDR3 is TGTGCCATACGACAGGGGAACACTGAAGCTTTCTTT. It codes for CAIRQGNTEAFF. The full variable domain, rest sourced from reference TRBV7-9 and TRBJ1-1, is DTGVSQNPRHKITKRGQNVTFRCDPISEHNRLYWYRQTLGQGPEFLTYFQNEAQLEKSRLLSDRFSAERPKGSFSTLEIQRTEQGDSAMYLCAIRQGNTEAFFGQGTRLTVV.

The chain joins TRBV6-5 to TRBJ2-5; D may be TRBD1 (5 bases). The V gene's germline CDR1 is MNHEY and CDR2 SVGAGI. This CDR3 region has 14 residues. The ends were cut back, 5 bases at V and 6 bases at J, with 16 bases in the middle. Here the CDR3 DNA reads TGTGCCAGCAGTGGGTCCTCAGGGTTTCAGACCCAGTACTTC. Its translation is CASSGSSGFQTQYF.

The rearrangement uses TRBV28 and TRBJ1-5; 7 bases fit TRBD1. Looked up from germline, CDR1 is MDHEN and CDR2 is SYDVKM. The ends lost 0 bases at V and 9 bases at J; junction bases unmatched: 5. The CDR3 runs to 14 residues. In nucleotides, the CDR3 is TGTGCCAGCAGTTTATGGACAGGGAGCCGGCCCCAGCATTTT. It specifies CASSLWTGSRPQHF.

The genes are TRBV7-6 and TRBJ2-1; 10 bases map to TRBD2. Germline loops: CDR1 SGHVS, CDR2 FNYEAQ. This CDR3 has 16 residues. With 1 base clipped from V and 9 bases from J, the junction kept 9 bases outside the gene matches. CDR3 DNA: TGTGCCAGCAGCTTAGGGTCCCTCTTAGCGGGAGGTGAGCAGTTCTTC. Translated, it gives CASSLGSLLAGGEQFF.

This chain uses TRBV5-1 with TRBJ2-1, with 7 nucleotides matching TRBD2. CDR3 length equals 15 residues. Germline V gene data show CDR1 as SGHRS and CDR2 as YFSETQ. The V gene end was trimmed by 0 bases and the J gene end by 5 bases; junction bases not matched to a gene: 5. In DNA form, the CDR3 reads TGCGCCAGCAGCTTGGCCGTCGGGGGGAACAATGAGCAGTTCTTC. It codes for CASSLAVGGNNEQFF. The variable domain in full, with the rest retrieved from reference TRBV5-1 and TRBJ2-1, is KAGVTQTPRYLIKTRGQQVTLSCSPISGHRSVSWYQQTPGQGLQFLFEYFSETQRNKGNFPGRFSGRQFSNSRSEMNVSTLELGDSALYLCASSLAVGGNNEQFFGPGTRLTVL.

This clone was observed a single time. The rearrangement links TRBV6-1 to TRBJ1-2; 9 nucleotides align to TRBD1. J lost 5 bases, V lost 3 bases, and 7 bases had no gene match. This CDR3 is built from 15 residues. The V gene's germline CDR1 is MNHNS and CDR2 SASEGT. The CDR3 coding sequence is TGTGCCAGCAGTGATGTCGGGACAGGGAAATATGGCTACACCTTC. Encoded protein: CASSDVGTGKYGYTF.

The rearrangement links TRBV10-3 to TRBJ2-1; 10 bases agree with TRBD2. With V trimmed by 8 bases and J by 6 bases, 19 bases remained unmatched. Germline lookup yields CDR1 ENHRY and CDR2 SYGVKD. There are 18 residues in the CDR3. The CDR3, as DNA: TGTGCCATCGGTAAGGAAGGAGTTTGGACTAGCGGAGCCAATGAGCAGTTCTTC. The encoded protein is CAIGKEGVWTSGANEQFF.

Of note for this clone: A junction end diverges from the germline sequence, so it may reflect a read error. The chain is built from TRBV7-7 and TRBJ2-1; D might be TRBD1 (5 bases). The CDR3 length is 13 residues. Germline values: CDR1 SSHAT, CDR2 FNYEAQ (reference sequence). The CDR3 nucleotides read TGTGCTAGCAGTCCTACAGGTTCCAATGAGCAGTTCTTC. Translating it yields CASSPTGSNEQFF.

This rearrangement joins TRBV5-1 to TRBJ2-7; 8 nucleotides agree with TRBD1. Trimming cost V 1 base and J 4 bases; bases outside gene matches: 7. Germline V gene sequence: CDR1 SGHRS, CDR2 YFSETQ. This CDR3 is 15 amino acids long. CDR3 protein: CASSLQGALVYEQYF. DNA for the CDR3: TGCGCCAGCAGCTTGCAGGGGGCGCTTGTTTACGAGCAGTACTTC.

This chain joins TRBV18 and TRBJ2-1, with D uncertain. CDR1 and CDR2 (germline): KGHSH, LQKENI. With 2 bases removed from V and 9 bases from J, the gap between germline ends came to 11 bases. This CDR3 region has 13 residues. The CDR3 region has the DNA TGTGCCAGCTCACCATCGCGTGCGGCTGAGCAGTTCTTC. Protein product: CASSPSRAAEQFF.

J is TRBJ2-2 and V is TRBV9; possibly TRBD2 for D (5 bases). Trimming pared 0 bases from V and 6 bases from J, leaving 9 bases between. Germline V CDR1 and CDR2: SGDLS, YYNGEE. The CDR3 length is 14 residues. CDR3 residues: CASSVGGYPGELFF. For the CDR3, the DNA is TGTGCCAGCAGCGTAGGAGGGTACCCCGGGGAGCTGTTTTTT.

This chain connects TRBV30 to TRBJ2-3; D is perhaps TRBD1 (7 bases). The CDR3 runs to 15 residues. The germline gives CDR1 GTSNPN, CDR2 SVGIG (reference sequence). The germline V and J ends were trimmed by 2 bases and 1 base, with 13 bases remaining between them. The CDR3 loop reads CAWSWGRGGTDTQYF. CDR3 DNA: TGTGCCTGGAGTTGGGGCAGGGGGGGCACAGATACGCAGTATTTT.

This clone was recorded once. This chain uses TRBV28 with TRBJ2-4; 8 bases are shared with TRBD2. Germline lookup yields CDR1 MDHEN and CDR2 SYDVKM. The V and J ends lost 8 bases and 0 bases, in that order; junction bases with no gene match: 6. This CDR3 is 15 amino acids long. This chain's CDR3 is CASGGREEAKNIQYF. CDR3 coding DNA: TGTGCCAGCGGCGGGCGGGAGGAAGCCAAAAACATTCAGTACTTC.

This chain joins TRBV6-1 and TRBJ1-1; D remains unclear. Trimming removed 3 bases from V and 7 bases from J, with 6 bases in between. The CDR3 is made up of 11 amino acids. Germline V gene sequence: CDR1 MNHNS, CDR2 SASEGT. CDR3 sequence: CASSDRVEAFF. CDR3 DNA sequence: TGTGCCAGCAGTGATCGGGTTGAAGCTTTCTTT.

The chain recombines TRBV28 with TRBJ1-5; 8 nucleotides match TRBD1. Germline values: CDR1 MDHEN, CDR2 SYDVKM. CDR3 length equals 14 residues. V dropped 3 bases and J dropped 6; count of bases not matched to a gene: 4. The CDR3 sequence: CASSFGTGFQPQHF. In DNA form, the CDR3 reads TGTGCCAGCAGTTTCGGGACAGGCTTTCAGCCCCAGCATTTT.

The chain is built from TRBV18 and TRBJ1-2; the D gene is possibly TRBD1 (5 bases). Germline V gene data show CDR1 as KGHSH and CDR2 as LQKENI. The CDR3 consists of 13 residues. Trimming took 2 bases from V and 3 from J, leaving 7 bases between them. The CDR3, as DNA: TGTGCCAGCTCACCAGGGGCGGACTATGGCTACACCTTC. It codes for CASSPGADYGYTF.

This chain joins TRBV5-1 and TRBJ1-2, with 9 bases matching TRBD1. V dropped 0 bases and J dropped 3; count of bases not matched to a gene: 15. Germline loops: CDR1 SGHRS, CDR2 YFSETQ. This CDR3 has 19 amino acids. CDR3 sequence reads: CASSLEVGTGRSMYYGYTF. As DNA, the CDR3 is TGCGCCAGCAGCTTGGAGGTCGGGACAGGGCGTTCGATGTACTATGGCTACACCTTC.

J is TRBJ2-7 and V is TRBV9; D is unclear. Looked up from germline, CDR1 is SGDLS and CDR2 is YYNGEE. This CDR3 has 12 residues. The V end lost 6 bases, the J end lost 2 bases, and 9 bases lay between the germline ends. Here the CDR3 reads CASNSPTYEQYF. DNA of the CDR3: TGTGCCAGCAACAGCCCCACCTACGAGCAGTACTTC.

The chain has TRBV11-3 and TRBJ2-5, with 7 bases fitting TRBD2. Germline V gives CDR1 SGHNT, CDR2 YENEEA. The CDR3 is 13 residues long. V was clipped by 5 bases and J by 5 bases; unmatched bases: 5. The CDR3 bases are TGTGCCAGCAGCCTCGTGGGGGGGGAGACCCAGTACTTC. It codes for CASSLVGGETQYF. Variable domain in full (rest from reference TRBV11-3 and TRBJ2-5): EAGVVQSPRYKIIEKKQPVAFWCNPISGHNTLYWYLQNLGQGPELLIRYENEEAVDDSQLPKDRFSAERLKGVDSTLKIQPAELGDSAVYLCASSLVGGETQYFGPGTRLLVL.

The rearrangement joins TRBV7-9 to TRBJ2-7; TRBD1 matches at 8 bases. Germline V CDR1 and CDR2: SEHNR, FQNEAQ (reference sequence). The CDR3 is made up of 15 amino acids. The junction had 6 bases not matched to a gene; V was cut back by 3 bases and J by 2 bases. The CDR3 spells CASSLRQGAAYEQYF. Written as DNA, the CDR3 is TGTGCCAGCAGCTTGCGGCAGGGGGCAGCCTACGAGCAGTACTTC. The whole variable domain, remainder taken from reference TRBV7-9 and TRBJ2-7, is DTGVSQNPRHKITKRGQNVTFRCDPISEHNRLYWYRQTLGQGPEFLTYFQNEAQLEKSRLLSDRFSAERPKGSFSTLEIQRTEQGDSAMYLCASSLRQGAAYEQYFGPGTRLTVT.